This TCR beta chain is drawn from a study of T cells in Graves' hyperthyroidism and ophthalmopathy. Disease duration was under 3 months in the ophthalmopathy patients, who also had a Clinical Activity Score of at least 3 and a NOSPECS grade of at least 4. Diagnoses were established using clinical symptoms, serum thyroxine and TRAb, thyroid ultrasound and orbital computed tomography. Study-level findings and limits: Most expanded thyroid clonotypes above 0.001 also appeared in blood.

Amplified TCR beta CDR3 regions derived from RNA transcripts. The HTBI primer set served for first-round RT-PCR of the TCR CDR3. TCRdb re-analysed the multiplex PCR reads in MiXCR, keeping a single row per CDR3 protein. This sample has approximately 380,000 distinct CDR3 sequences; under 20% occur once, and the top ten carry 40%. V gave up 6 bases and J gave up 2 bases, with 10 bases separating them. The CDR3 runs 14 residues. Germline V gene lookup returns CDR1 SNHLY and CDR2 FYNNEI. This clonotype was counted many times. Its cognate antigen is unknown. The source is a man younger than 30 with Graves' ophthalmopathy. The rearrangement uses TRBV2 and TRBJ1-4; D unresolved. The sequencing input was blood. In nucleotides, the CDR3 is TGTGCCAGCAGCTTGGTGAGGACTAATGAAAAACTGTTTTTT. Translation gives CASSLVRTNEKLFF.